This is a list of T cell receptor beta chains from one sample in a study of radiotherapy plus CTLA-4 blockade in lung cancer. Sequenced by immunoSEQ multiplex PCR; TCRdb stores in-frame clones only, minus some. The sample consists of tens of thousands of clones, roughly four fifths of them appearing once. The sample here was peripheral blood, taken from a patient treated with radiotherapy plus ipilimumab. The origin of the receptors is a human donor with non-small cell lung cancer who had stable disease on radiotherapy plus ipilimumab. The CDR3 runs from the conserved cysteine through the conserved F or W. A D gene is named only where the DNA matches it firmly. Size is omitted from some rows. Given values are once, few, many or a class for expanded clones.

-	few	TRBV5-1	TRBJ2-3	CASSLAGVTDTQYF	TGCGCCAGCAGCTTGGCTGGGGTCACAGATACGCAGTATTTT
-	-	TRBV19	TRBJ1-1	CASSIGRIMNTEAFF	TGTGCCAGTAGTATCGGACGGATAATGAACACTGAAGCTTTCTTT
-	-	TRBV7-8	TRBJ2-7	CASSLQQSYEQYF	TGTGCCAGCAGCTTGCAGCAAAGCTACGAGCAGTACTTC
TRBD2	-	TRBV6-4	TRBJ2-1	CASSDGTSGGGIYNEQFF	TGTGCCAGCAGTGACGGGACTAGCGGGGGGGGTATCTACAATGAGCAGTTCTTC
-	-	TRBV5-1	TRBJ2-7	CASSLAGRGQSYEQYF	TGCGCCAGCAGCTTGGCGGGGAGGGGGCAGTCCTACGAGCAGTACTTC
TRBD2	-	TRBV6-6	TRBJ2-2	CASSPRGGGASGELFF	TGTGCCAGCAGTCCCCGTGGCGGGGGGGCCTCTGGGGAGCTGTTTTTT
-	few	TRBV9	TRBJ2-1	CASSVDQYPEQFF	TGTGCCAGCAGCGTAGATCAGTATCCTGAGCAGTTCTTC
-	-	TRBV9	TRBJ1-2	CASSVDTAANYGYTF	TGTGCCAGCAGCGTAGATACAGCAGCTAACTATGGCTACACCTTC
-	-	TRBV27	TRBJ2-5	CASSLGGLMEETQYF	TGTGCCAGCAGTTTAGGGGGTTTGATGGAAGAGACCCAGTACTTC
TRBD1	-	TRBV2	TRBJ1-2	CASSGTGYHGYTF	TGTGCCAGCAGTGGGACAGGGTACCATGGCTACACCTTC
-	-	TRBV28	TRBJ2-1	CASSSSGGTGNEQFF	TGTGCCAGCAGTTCGAGCGGGGGGACAGGCAATGAGCAGTTCTTC
-	-	TRBV30	TRBJ2-7	CAWSPRITYEQYF	TGTGCCTGGAGTCCACGAATTACCTACGAGCAGTACTTC
-	few	TRBV18	TRBJ1-4	CASSPAAGVGNEKLFF	TGTGCCAGCTCACCCGCCGCGGGGGTGGGTAATGAAAAACTGTTTTTT
TRBD1	-	TRBV5-4	TRBJ1-1	CASSSDYRGAEAFF	TGTGCCAGCAGCTCGGATTACAGGGGCGCTGAAGCTTTCTTT
TRBD1	-	TRBV2	TRBJ1-5	CASSPDRGAQPQHF	TGTGCCAGCAGTCCGGACAGGGGTGCTCAGCCCCAGCATTTT
TRBD1	-	TRBV5-6	TRBJ1-2	CASSSNPGQGFFGYTF	TGTGCCAGCAGCTCCAACCCGGGACAGGGGTTTTTTGGCTACACCTTC
-	-	TRBV19	TRBJ1-1	CASSPRVGNTEAFF	TGTGCCAGTAGTCCGAGGGTAGGGAACACTGAAGCTTTCTTT
-	-	TRBV29-1	TRBJ1-2	CSAIRGRDGYTF	TGCAGCGCCATCCGGGGGCGCGATGGCTACACCTTC
TRBD1	-	TRBV23-1	TRBJ2-3	CASSQGQGPPLIFTDTQYF	TGCGCCAGCAGTCAGGGACAGGGGCCTCCCCTAATATTCACAGATACGCAGTATTTT
TRBD1	-	TRBV18	TRBJ1-2	CASSPGQNLNYGYTF	TGTGCCAGCTCGCCGGGACAGAATTTGAACTATGGCTACACCTTC
-	-	TRBV9	TRBJ2-1	CASSVEGVGHNEQFF	TGTGCCAGCAGCGTAGAGGGGGTGGGACACAATGAGCAGTTCTTC
TRBD1	once	TRBV25-1	TRBJ1-5	CASSAGGRQDRFNQPQHF	TGTGCCAGCAGCGCCGGGGGCCGTCAGGACAGGTTCAATCAGCCCCAGCATTTT
-	-	TRBV11-2	TRBJ2-7	CASSLEQLSSYEQYF	TGTGCCAGCAGCTTAGAACAGCTTAGCTCCTACGAGCAGTACTTC
-	-	TRBV27	TRBJ2-7	CASSLRQGLFEQYF	TGTGCCAGCAGTTTACGGCAGGGGCTTTTTGAGCAGTACTTC
TRBD2	-	TRBV19	TRBJ2-1	CASSAAGYYNEQFF	TGTGCCAGTAGCGCAGCGGGGTACTACAATGAGCAGTTCTTC
-	few	TRBV2	TRBJ1-3	CASTAGGGGNTIYF	TGTGCCAGCACCGCGGGGGGGGGTGGAAACACCATATATTTT
-	once	TRBV19	TRBJ1-1	CAVGRVGGNTEAFF	TGTGCAGTAGGAAGGGTGGGGGGGAACACTGAAGCTTTCTTT
TRBD1	-	TRBV5-4	TRBJ1-4	CASSGTTGVGEKLFF	TGTGCCAGCAGCGGAACGACAGGGGTAGGAGAAAAACTGTTTTTT
TRBD2	-	TRBV2	TRBJ2-5	CASSESRGGKTQYF	TGTGCCAGCAGTGAAAGCCGGGGGGGCAAAACCCAGTACTTC
TRBD1	once	TRBV5-5	TRBJ1-2	CASSLSPRQGYGYTF	TGTGCCAGCAGCTTATCCCCCAGACAGGGATATGGCTACACCTTC
-	-	TRBV6-6	TRBJ1-3	CASSFEARSSGNTIYF	TGTGCCAGCAGTTTTGAGGCGAGGAGCTCTGGAAACACCATATATTTT
TRBD1	few	TRBV30	TRBJ2-5	CAWSVVGTGGFFHETQYF	TGTGCCTGGAGTGTAGTTGGGACAGGGGGCTTTTTTCACGAGACCCAGTACTTC